A single T cell receptor beta chain is shown here with its context. Its antigen is unidentified. The germline CDR1 and CDR2 sequences are MDHEN and SYDVKM. The CDR3 has 16 residues. Unmatched junction bases numbered 9, after V lost 6 bases and J lost 3 bases. These data originate in a study of cytomegalovirus exposure and HLA in healthy donors. Study observations and caveats: Among the sequence variants, a highly shared cluster was likely an artifact of sequencing. Upon later analysis, HLA-associated TCR beta chains proved more clonally expanded than other, equally common chains. Reportedly, diagnosis of cytomegalovirus status by the classifier showed high specificity and sensitivity.

PCR involved 60 Vbeta and 13 Jbeta primers. Authors' methods: Later analysis identified tens of millions of unique TCR beta chains, 9 million to 12 million shared. Sequencing used immunoSEQ multiplex PCR; TCRdb keeps in-frame clones, though not all of them. V and J calls and clone size are copied from that table; D and trimming were computed from the DNA. The table has under 150,000 clones, roughly 77% seen once; the top ten hold around 3%. This sequence originates from a female donor in good health and CMV-seronegative. The sequenced material came from PBMCs. The gene calls are TRBV28 and TRBJ1-2; 11 bases are a match to TRBD1. The CDR3 loop reads CASSSGTGGSDYGYTF. CDR3 nucleotides: TGTGCCAGCAGCTCCGGGACAGGGGGTTCGGACTATGGCTACACCTTC.